One sample yielded the 17 T cell receptor beta chains listed below, sequenced in a study of cytomegalovirus exposure and HLA in healthy donors. The study ran its PCR with 60 Vbeta and 13 Jbeta primers. Sequencing used immunoSEQ multiplex PCR; TCRdb keeps in-frame clones, though not all of them. The data show about 190,000 clones, 75% to 80% seen once. Sequenced material: PBMCs. The receptors come from a woman aged 25 to 39 in good health and CMV-seropositive.

The chain combines TRBV28 with TRBJ1-2; 11 bases fit TRBD1. Trimming took 11 bases from V and 7 from J; bases not matched to a gene: 9. This CDR3 comprises 13 residues. Germline loops: CDR1 MDHEN, CDR2 SYDVKM. The CDR3 DNA sequence: TGTGCCTGGCGGGACAGGGGGAGGGTTGGCTACACCTTC. It specifies CAWRDRGRVGYTF.

The chain is built from TRBV7-8 and TRBJ2-1; 8 nucleotides match TRBD2. After removal of 11 bases from V and 7 bases from J, the junction contained 10 bases not matched to a gene. CDR3 length: 13 residues. Germline V gene data show CDR1 as SGHVS and CDR2 as FQNEAQ. CDR3 in DNA: TGTGCCGGAAGCGGGAGAGTTGGTAATGAGCAGTTCTTC. Translated, it gives CAGSGRVGNEQFF.

The chain recombines TRBV5-8 with TRBJ2-7; D is perhaps TRBD2 (6 bases). The CDR3 consists of 11 residues. Germline CDR1 reads SGHTS; CDR2 reads YDEGEE. Trimming left V 4 bases short and J 9 bases short, with 11 bases between. CDR3: CASSVGTRQYF. The CDR3 nucleotides are TGTGCCAGCAGCGTGGGGACTCGGCAGTACTTC.

The chain links TRBV7-2 to TRBJ1-1; 7 bases map to TRBD1. This CDR3 is 14 amino acids long. Germline CDR1 is SGHTA and CDR2 is FQGNSA. J lost 6 bases, V lost 5 bases, and 9 bases had no gene match. The CDR3 bases are TGTGCCAGCAGCCAGAGGGACAGTGCTTCTGAAGCTTTCTTT. It translates to CASSQRDSASEAFF.

This clone was seen only a few times. The J gene is TRBJ1-6, the V gene TRBV11-2; D gene ambiguous. V lost 0 bases, J lost 8 bases, and 11 bases lay in between. The CDR3 is 15 residues long. Germline V gives CDR1 SGHAT, CDR2 FQNNGV. The CDR3 region has the DNA TGTGCCAGCAGCTTAGATGGCGGCCACGATTCACCCCTCCACTTT. It specifies CASSLDGGHDSPLHF.

The chain uses TRBV4-2 and TRBJ1-2; 9 nucleotides agree with TRBD1. CDR3 size: 16 residues. Germline trimming cut 4 bases from V and 4 bases from J; bases unmatched to any gene: 10. Germline V gene sequence: CDR1 LGHNA, CDR2 YNFKEQ. This chain's CDR3 is CASSPIGDRDFYGYTF. The CDR3 DNA reads TGTGCCAGCAGCCCGATCGGGGACAGGGACTTCTATGGCTACACCTTC.

This rearrangement joins TRBV7-2 to TRBJ2-1; D unclear. The CDR3 sequence is 16 residues long. Germline CDR1 SGHTA, CDR2 FQGNSA. V shed 6 bases and J shed 0 bases, with 15 bases lying between them. The CDR3 DNA is TGTGCCAGCAGTGAGACCAAGAGGCCCTCCTACAATGAGCAGTTCTTC. Its translation: CASSETKRPSYNEQFF.

This sequence joins TRBV19 and TRBJ2-3; D might be TRBD1 (6 bases). Germline CDR1 and CDR2: LNHDA and SQIVND (reference sequence). The CDR3 is made up of 13 amino acids. V dropped 6 bases and J dropped 4 bases, with 11 bases sitting between them. The CDR3 loop reads CASRATGPDTQYF. CDR3 DNA: TGTGCCAGTAGGGCAACAGGGCCAGATACGCAGTATTTT.

This clone was observed a handful of times. This sequence joins TRBV7-9 and TRBJ1-4; TRBD1 agrees at 9 bases. Per the germline V gene, CDR1 is SEHNR and CDR2 is FQNEAQ (reference sequence). The J segment lost 11 bases and the V segment lost 1 base, leaving 5 bases of the junction unmatched. CDR3 size: 14 residues. This CDR3 is CASSLDSGTGKLFF. DNA of the CDR3: TGTGCCAGCAGCTTAGATTCCGGGACAGGGAAACTGTTTTTT.

This clone has just one count. The rearrangement joins TRBV28 to TRBJ1-4; 7 positions match TRBD1. The CDR3 loop spans 14 amino acids. V trimming: 10 bases; J trimming: 7 bases; junction bases outside the gene matches: 12. Germline CDR1 and CDR2: MDHEN and SYDVKM. This chain's CDR3 is CATGRGGAFEKLFF. The CDR3 DNA follows: TGTGCCACCGGGAGAGGGGGCGCTTTTGAAAAACTGTTTTTT.

This chain links TRBV2 with TRBJ1-4; D is perhaps TRBD1 (5 bases). Trimming stripped 5 bases from V and 3 bases from J, with 10 bases between. Germline V gene data show CDR1 as SNHLY and CDR2 as FYNNEI. This CDR3 spans 14 amino acids. The CDR3, as DNA: TGTGCCAGCAGTCGACAGTGGTCTAATGAAAAACTGTTTTTT. Translation gives CASSRQWSNEKLFF.

The rearrangement joins TRBV6-5 to TRBJ2-7, with 8 bases that match TRBD2. Germline V gene data show CDR1 as MNHEY and CDR2 as SVGAGI. The CDR3 contains 14 residues. The ends lost 2 bases at V and 2 bases at J; junction bases unmatched: 2. The CDR3 loop reads CASSYASGPYEQYF. The CDR3 DNA follows: TGTGCCAGCAGTTACGCTAGCGGGCCCTACGAGCAGTACTTC.

This clone appeared a few times. The chain recombines TRBV7-3 with TRBJ2-1, with 14 bases matching TRBD2. Trimming cost V 5 bases and J 2 bases; bases outside gene matches: 2. Germline CDR1 is SGHTA and CDR2 is FQGTGA. This CDR3 is built from 16 residues. This CDR3 is CASSLTSGGAYNEQFF. CDR3 nucleotides: TGTGCCAGCAGCCTGACTAGCGGGGGGGCCTACAATGAGCAGTTCTTC.

The J gene is TRBJ1-2, the V gene TRBV19; D remains unclear. The CDR3 has 13 amino acids. The V and J ends lost 3 bases and 7 bases respectively, with 12 bases between them. Germline lookup yields CDR1 LNHDA and CDR2 SQIVND (reference sequence). The CDR3 sequence: CASSILQARGYTF. CDR3 sequence (DNA): TGTGCCAGTAGTATTCTCCAAGCTCGTGGCTACACCTTC. The complete variable domain, with remaining parts taken from reference TRBV19 and TRBJ1-2, reads DGGITQSPKYLFRKEGQNVTLSCEQNLNHDAMYWYRQDPGQGLRLIYYSQIVNDFQKGDIAEGYSVSREKKESFPLTVTSAQKNPTAFYLCASSILQARGYTFGSGTRLTVV.

The J gene is TRBJ2-7, the V gene TRBV11-2; D is unclear. The V gene's germline CDR1 is SGHAT and CDR2 FQNNGV. V was clipped by 5 bases and J by 0 bases, with 17 bases between them. This CDR3 comprises 16 residues. The CDR3 loop reads CASSLLMAASSYEQYF. CDR3 DNA: TGTGCCAGCAGCCTCCTCATGGCCGCTAGCTCCTACGAGCAGTACTTC.

This chain uses TRBV7-2 with TRBJ2-5, with 9 bases matching TRBD1. This CDR3 has 14 amino acids. Germline V gene lookup returns CDR1 SGHTA and CDR2 FQGNSA. The J segment lost 5 bases and the V segment lost 5 bases, leaving 6 bases of the junction unmatched. The CDR3 DNA sequence: TGTGCCAGCAGCAACAGGGGGCGCAGGGAGACCCAGTACTTC. Protein sequence: CASSNRGRRETQYF.

The rearrangement uses TRBV21-1 and TRBJ2-7; the table assigns TRBD2, which was not confirmed against the DNA. TRBV21-1 is a listed pseudogene. The CDR3 runs 16 residues. The CDR3 region has the DNA TGTGCCAGCAGCAAAGCCGCTAGCGGGATACTTTACGAGCAGTACTTC. Translated: CASSKAASGILYEQYF.